Below, one T cell receptor beta chain is given with its context. Its recognized antigen is unknown. Base qualities are not recorded, but no much larger clone differs from it by a single base. RNA was extracted using the RNeasy kit, and roughly 0.5 to 1 ug of the RNA was reverse transcribed with random hexamers. TCR beta CDR3 regions were amplified with the immunoSEQ multiplex PCR assay covering 54 Vbeta and 13 Jbeta segments. Bias from PCR amplification was corrected by using a synthetic template baseline for primer optimization and for computational correction. On the study's bioinformatics: Reads were annotated to V, D and J genes per IMGT and analyzed with immunoSEQ Analyzer, keeping only productive sequences. To calculate clonality, Shannon entropy was normalized by log2 of the number of productive unique sequences and then subtracted from one. For each patient and control, public and private clones were evaluated among the 100 most prevalent clones. A clone was defined as Susac-specific if it was absent from the healthy and MS cohorts, from roughly 980 published viral clones and from other ImmuneACCESS disease sequences. The public reads were reanalyzed by TCRdb: fastp trimming at Q25, MiXCR alignment, in-frame beta chains only. Under each unique CDR3 protein, matching rows form one entry showing the most common genes and DNA. TCRdb, not the authors, supplied the V and J calls. Here the sample has hundreds of thousands of distinct CDR3 sequences; about 93% occur a single time. The biggest ten clones account for approximately 0.07% of the sample.

The data were obtained in a study of CD8 T cells in Susac syndrome (dated by TCRdb to the late 2010s). For the study in its entirety: Whether CD8+ T cell activation and differentiation in Susac syndrome was antigen driven was tested using repertoire sequencing.

Reading from cysteine to phenylalanine, the CDR3 counts 20 amino acids. Only the CDR3 portion is preserved as DNA: 60 bases, with reading frame beginning at the first base. The full study reports these points: The number of individuals in the TCR sequencing and HLA analysis was recognized as being relatively small.

Peripheral blood CD8+ and CD4+ T cells from healthy donors, Susac syndrome patients and multiple sclerosis patients were profiled using high-throughput TCR beta sequencing. Multiple sclerosis controls were treatment-naive patients with stable or active relapsing-remitting disease fulfilling revised McDonald criteria. Bulk CD8+ and CD4+ T cells were purified magnetically by negative isolation, whereas CD8+ TEMRA cells were enriched by FACS. Blood was collected in EDTA tubes and processed within 24 hours, with PBMCs isolated through density gradient centrifugation. PBMCs intended for TCR sequencing were frozen in liquid nitrogen and were later thawed in a 37 degrees C water bath. Purity of sorted or isolated CD4+, CD8+ and CD8+ TEMRA cells was at least 90%.

The clonotype originates from a human donor with multiple sclerosis. The V gene is TRBV21-1 and the J gene is TRBJ2-5; the table's TRBD2 call for D was not verified on the DNA. TRBV21-1 is a pseudogene. What was sequenced was CD4+ T cells from PBMCs. The CDR3 is CASFPLGAAGGPRRQETQYF. The DNA sequence is TGTGCCAGCTTCCCGTTGGGAGCAGCGGGAGGGCCGCGTCGCCAAGAGACCCAGTACTTC.